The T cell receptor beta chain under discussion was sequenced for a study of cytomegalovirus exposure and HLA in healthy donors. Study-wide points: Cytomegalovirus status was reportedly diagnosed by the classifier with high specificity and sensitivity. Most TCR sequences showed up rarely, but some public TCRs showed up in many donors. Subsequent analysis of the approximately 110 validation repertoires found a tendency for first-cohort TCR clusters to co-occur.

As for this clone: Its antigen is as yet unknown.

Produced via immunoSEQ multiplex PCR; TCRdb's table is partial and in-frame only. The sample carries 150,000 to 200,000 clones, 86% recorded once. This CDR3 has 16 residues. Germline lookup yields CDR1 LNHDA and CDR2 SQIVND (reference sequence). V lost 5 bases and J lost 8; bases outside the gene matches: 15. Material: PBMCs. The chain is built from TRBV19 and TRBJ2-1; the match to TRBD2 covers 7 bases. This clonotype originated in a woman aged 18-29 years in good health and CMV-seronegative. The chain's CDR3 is CASSPRLGGSVYEQFF. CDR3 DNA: TGTGCCAGTAGTCCCCGTCTTGGCGGGAGCGTGTATGAGCAGTTCTTC.